These 23 T cell receptor beta chains were sequenced from one sample in a study of human thymus T cells. Here immunoSEQ multiplex PCR was the method, and the copy in TCRdb shows in-frame clones only, minus some. The table records some 130,000 clones, 90% to 95% of them present only once. Obtained as resections during corrective heart surgery, the thymus tissue was then studied. Sequenced material: thymus tissue. The receptor source for this set is a boy younger than two with a congenital heart defect but otherwise immunologically healthy.

The V and J genes are TRBV7-6 and TRBJ1-5, with D maybe TRBD1 (6 bases). The length of the CDR3 is 15 residues. Between the trimmed V and J ends, which lost 5 bases and 5 bases, there was a span of 16 bases. Germline CDR1 and CDR2: SGHVS and FNYEAQ. CDR3: CASSLRQDQYQPQHF. In DNA, the CDR3 is TGTGCCAGCAGCCTCCGACAGGACCAATATCAGCCCCAGCATTTT.

This clone was counted a single time. J is TRBJ1-2 and V is TRBV28; D is uncertain. The germline V and J ends were trimmed by 6 bases and 7 bases, with 18 bases remaining between them. This CDR3 region has 14 residues. Per the germline V gene, CDR1 is MDHEN and CDR2 is SYDVKM. This CDR3 reads CASSPQRRVCGYTF. DNA of the CDR3: TGTGCCAGCAGCCCTCAAAGGCGGGTCTGTGGCTACACCTTC.

The chain links TRBV18 to TRBJ1-5; tentative D call: TRBD1 (5 bases). The germline gives CDR1 KGHSH, CDR2 LQKENI. The CDR3 loop spans 15 amino acids. V shed 5 bases and J shed 9 bases, with 20 bases lying between them. CDR3 protein: CASSYEWDRRRPQHF. Written as DNA, the CDR3 is TGTGCCAGCTCATACGAATGGGACCGGCGTCGGCCCCAGCATTTT.

The chain combines TRBV10-2 with TRBJ1-2; a weak D match, TRBD1 (5 bases). Germline CDR1 and CDR2: WSHSY and SAAADI. The ends were cut back, 5 bases at V and 4 bases at J, with 11 bases in the middle. This CDR3 is built from 13 residues. CDR3 sequence: CASSQGASYGYTF. The DNA of the CDR3 is TGCGCCAGCAGTCAGGGAGCAAGCTATGGCTACACCTTC.

This clone occurred once. The chain couples TRBV11-3 to TRBJ2-5, with TRBD1 as a possible D gene (6 bases). V dropped 5 bases and J dropped 5 bases, with 21 bases sitting between them. Germline loops: CDR1 SGHNT, CDR2 YENEEA. The CDR3 spans 16 residues. CDR3 coding DNA: TGTGCCAGCAGCCTCTCCTCAGGGGCGTCATGGGAGACCCAGTACTTC. It codes for CASSLSSGASWETQYF.

The CDR3 reads CASSLWQGKGYTF. The CDR3 DNA sequence: TGCGCCAGCAGCTTATGGCAGGGGAAGGGCTACACCTTC. The chain links TRBV5-1 to TRBJ1-2; D might be TRBD1 (6 bases). Germline V gives CDR1 SGHRS, CDR2 YFSETQ. This CDR3 region has 13 residues. Trimming removed 2 bases from V and 8 bases from J, with 13 bases in between.

J is TRBJ2-7 and V is TRBV2; D unclear. Trimming pared 1 base from V and 0 bases from J, leaving 4 bases between. The CDR3 spans 13 residues. The germline CDR1 and CDR2 sequences are SNHLY and FYNNEI. CDR3 DNA: TGTGCCAGCAGTGAAGGTTTCTCCTACGAGCAGTACTTC. Translating it yields CASSEGFSYEQYF. Combining the CDR3 with reference TRBV2 and TRBJ2-7 gives the whole variable domain EPEVTQTPSHQVTQMGQEVILRCVPISNHLYFYWYRQILGQKVEFLVSFYNNEISEKSEIFDDQFSVERPDGSNFTLKIRSTKLEDSAMYFCASSEGFSYEQYFGPGTRLTVT.

This chain connects TRBV9 to TRBJ1-4; 8 bases fit TRBD1. CDR1 and CDR2 from the germline V gene are SGDLS and YYNGEE. After removal of 2 bases from V and 7 bases from J, the junction contained 7 bases not matched to a gene. The CDR3 length is 15 residues. The CDR3 DNA reads TGTGCCAGCAGCGTTGGGACAGGCCCGTTTGAAAAACTGTTTTTT. This sequence encodes CASSVGTGPFEKLFF.

The chain is built from TRBV28 and TRBJ1-1; 7 bases match TRBD1. CDR1 is MDHEN, CDR2 SYDVKM, per germline. Trimming cost V 6 bases and J 1 base; bases outside gene matches: 17. This CDR3 is built from 18 residues. The CDR3 DNA reads as TGTGCCAGCAGCTCACAGACAGGGTTCAAAATTAAGAACACTGAAGCTTTCTTT. Translated, it gives CASSSQTGFKIKNTEAFF.

This clone has more than one count but fewer than ten. This sequence joins TRBV6-8 and TRBJ1-6; TRBD1 might be the D (6 bases). Germline CDR1 MNHGY, CDR2 SAAAGT. The CDR3 length is 13 residues. Trimming left V 6 bases short and J 7 bases short, with 10 bases between. The CDR3 DNA reads TGTGCCAGCAGCCGGGACACCAATTCACCCCTCCACTTT. It yields the protein CASSRDTNSPLHF.

The gene calls are TRBV21-1 and TRBJ2-4; the D segment call TRBD1 is taken from the table without a DNA check. TRBV21-1 is marked as a pseudogene. The CDR3 extends over 15 amino acids. The CDR3: CASRCLQQRKNIQYF. CDR3 in DNA: TGTGCCAGCAGGTGTCTACAGCAAAGAAAAAACATTCAGTACTTC.

V and J are TRBV5-5 and TRBJ1-2; perhaps TRBD1 as D (6 bases). This CDR3 has 12 residues. The germline V and J ends were trimmed by 7 bases and 5 bases, with 12 bases remaining between them. The germline V gene encodes CDR1 SGHKS and CDR2 YYEKEE (reference sequence). The DNA for the CDR3 is TGTGCCAGCGAAGGACAGAATTATGGCTACACCTTC. It is translated as CASEGQNYGYTF.

V usage is TRBV5-4 and J usage is TRBJ2-3; no clear D gene. The germline gives CDR1 SGHNT, CDR2 YYREEE (reference sequence). There are 15 residues in the CDR3. The ends were cut back, 0 bases at V and 7 bases at J, with 15 bases in the middle. CDR3 loop: CASSLVGPWKNTQYF. The CDR3, as DNA: TGTGCCAGCAGCTTGGTGGGCCCATGGAAAAATACGCAGTATTTT. The complete variable domain, with remaining parts taken from reference TRBV5-4 and TRBJ2-3, reads ETGVTQSPTHLIKTRGQQVTLRCSSQSGHNTVSWYQQALGQGPQFIFQYYREEENGRGNFPPRFSGLQFPNYSSELNVNALELDDSALYLCASSLVGPWKNTQYFGPGTRLTVL.

The CDR3 nucleotides read TGTGCCAGCAGCCTTTACTATCCGGGACTAGGCCCCACAGATACGCAGTATTTT. It codes for CASSLYYPGLGPTDTQYF. This chain uses TRBV9 with TRBJ2-3; 8 bases are a match to TRBD2. Germline trimming cut 4 bases from V and 2 bases from J; bases unmatched to any gene: 15. Germline values: CDR1 SGDLS, CDR2 YYNGEE. The CDR3 sequence is 18 residues long.

The V and J genes are TRBV27 and TRBJ1-1; D call uncertain. The V end was cut by 5 bases, the J end by 6 bases, with 19 bases between. Looked up from germline, CDR1 is MNHEY and CDR2 is SMNVEV (reference sequence). The CDR3 totals 15 residues. The CDR3 DNA reads as TGTGCCAGCAGTCCAAAACATCCGGGCTTTCCTGAAGCTTTCTTT. Translation: CASSPKHPGFPEAFF.

This clone came up a few times. The chain joins TRBV19 to TRBJ1-2; TRBD1 might be the D (5 bases). Per the germline V gene, CDR1 is LNHDA and CDR2 is SQIVND (reference sequence). Trimming stripped 9 bases from V and 8 bases from J, with 16 bases between. This CDR3 comprises 12 residues. CDR3 protein: CASLGAAGGYTF. The DNA of the CDR3 is TGTGCCAGCCTTGGGGCGGCTGGGGGCTACACCTTC.

The chain recombines TRBV18 with TRBJ2-5; D possibly matches TRBD1 or TRBD2 (6 bases each). Per germline, CDR1 KGHSH and CDR2 LQKENI. CDR3 size: 17 residues. The V end lost 3 bases, the J end lost 5 bases, and 22 bases lay between the germline ends. The CDR3 reads CASSPRERGYCMETQYF. CDR3 coding DNA: TGTGCCAGCTCACCCCGGGAGAGGGGGTATTGCATGGAGACCCAGTACTTC. Full variable domain (outside the CDR3, taken from reference TRBV18 and TRBJ2-5): NAGVMQNPRHLVRRRGQEARLRCSPMKGHSHVYWYRQLPEEGLKFMVYLQKENIIDESGMPKERFSAEFPKEGPSILRIQQVVRGDSAAYFCASSPRERGYCMETQYFGPGTRLLVL.

The V gene is TRBV7-2, the J gene TRBJ2-7; TRBD1 aligns across 9 bases. Trimming at V came to 4 bases and at J to 6 bases, leaving 13 bases not matched to a gene. Germline V gene sequence: CDR1 SGHTA, CDR2 FQGNSA. The CDR3 is 16 amino acids. The CDR3 sequence is CASSSPRRDRDSEQYF. DNA of the CDR3: TGTGCCAGCAGCTCCCCTCGCCGGGACAGGGATTCCGAGCAGTACTTC.

CDR3 in DNA: TGTGCCAGTAGTATAGGCGTCGAGACCCAGTACTTC. Its protein product is CASSIGVETQYF. This sequence joins TRBV19 and TRBJ2-5; no definite D call. CDR3 size: 12 residues. Germline CDR1 and CDR2: LNHDA and SQIVND (reference sequence). The ends were cut back, 1 base at V and 5 bases at J, with 5 bases in the middle.

This chain links TRBV5-5 with TRBJ1-6, with D possibly matching TRBD1 (6 bases). V shed 3 bases and J shed 7 bases, with 14 bases lying between them. The CDR3 covers 15 residues. CDR1 is SGHKS and CDR2 is YYEKEE in the germline V gene (reference sequence). This CDR3 reads CASSSDRTSNSPLHF. CDR3 nucleotide sequence: TGTGCCAGCAGCTCCGACAGGACCTCAAATTCACCCCTCCACTTT.

V and J are TRBV5-1 and TRBJ1-2; D is unclear. The ends were cut back, 7 bases at V and 8 bases at J, with 18 bases in the middle. The CDR3 runs to 13 residues. Germline-derived CDR1 and CDR2 are SGHRS and YFSETQ. The CDR3 loop reads CASGPEVLEGYTF. The CDR3 coding sequence is TGCGCCAGCGGCCCGGAGGTTCTAGAGGGCTACACCTTC.

This clone showed up just once. This chain connects TRBV6-1 to TRBJ1-2; D might be TRBD1 (5 bases). The germline V and J ends were trimmed by 4 bases and 4 bases, with 16 bases remaining between them. The germline CDR1 and CDR2 sequences are MNHNS and SASEGT. The CDR3 has 15 amino acids. The CDR3 sequence is CASSVPGRKPYGYTF. CDR3 in DNA: TGTGCCAGCAGTGTTCCGGGACGCAAACCCTATGGCTACACCTTC.

This sequence joins TRBV5-4 and TRBJ2-5; perhaps D is TRBD1 or TRBD2 (5 bases each). V gave up 4 bases and J gave up 0 bases, with 10 bases separating them. The germline V gene has CDR1 SGHNT and CDR2 YYREEE (reference sequence). There are 14 residues in the CDR3. The CDR3 here is CASSRWGYQETQYF. CDR3 in DNA: TGTGCCAGCAGCAGGTGGGGGTACCAAGAGACCCAGTACTTC.